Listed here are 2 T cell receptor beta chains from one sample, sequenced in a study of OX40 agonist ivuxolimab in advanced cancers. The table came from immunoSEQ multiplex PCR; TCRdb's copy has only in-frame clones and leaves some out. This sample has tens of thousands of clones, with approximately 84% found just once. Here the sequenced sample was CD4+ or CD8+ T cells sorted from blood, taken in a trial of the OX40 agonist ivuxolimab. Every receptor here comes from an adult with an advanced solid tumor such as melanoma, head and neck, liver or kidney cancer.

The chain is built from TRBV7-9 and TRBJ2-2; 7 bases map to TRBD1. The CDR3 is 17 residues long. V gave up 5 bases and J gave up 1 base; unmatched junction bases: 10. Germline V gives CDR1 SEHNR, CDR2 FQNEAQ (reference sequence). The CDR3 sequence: CASSPTPGTENTGELFF. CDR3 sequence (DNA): TGTGCCAGCAGCCCTACCCCCGGGACAGAGAACACCGGGGAGCTGTTTTTT.

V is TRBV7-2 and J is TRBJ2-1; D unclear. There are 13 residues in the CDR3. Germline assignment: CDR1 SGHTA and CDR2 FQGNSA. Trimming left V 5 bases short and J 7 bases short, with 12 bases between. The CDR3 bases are TGTGCCAGCAGCCGGTACTTAGATAATGAGCAGTTCTTC. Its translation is CASSRYLDNEQFF.